The T cell receptor beta chain described here comes from a study of neoadjuvant anti-PD-1 for oral cavity cancer. Time point denoted: after neoadjuvant nivolumab, at surgical resection. The patients had HPV-negative, locally advanced oral cavity squamous cell carcinoma. After removal of 4 bases from V and 4 bases from J, the junction contained 5 bases not matched to a gene. There are 14 residues in the CDR3. The germline gives CDR1 SGHRS, CDR2 YFSETQ. Sequenced by immunoSEQ multiplex PCR; TCRdb stores in-frame clones only, minus some. The repertoire includes tens of thousands of clones, 25% to 30% of them detected once, and roughly 17% sits in the top ten.

Source: tumor tissue, taken after nivolumab (anti-PD-1) treatment. The origin of this receptor is a person between 40 and 79 years old with oral cavity squamous cell carcinoma. The chain combines TRBV5-1 with TRBJ2-5; the match to TRBD1 covers 9 bases. CDR3 loop: CASSHGTGRETQYF. The DNA of the CDR3 is TGCGCCAGCAGCCACGGGACAGGGCGAGAGACCCAGTACTTC. The whole variable domain, filled in from reference TRBV5-1 and TRBJ2-5, reads KAGVTQTPRYLIKTRGQQVTLSCSPISGHRSVSWYQQTPGQGLQFLFEYFSETQRNKGNFPGRFSGRQFSNSRSEMNVSTLELGDSALYLCASSHGTGRETQYFGPGTRLLVL.